The rows below give T cell receptor beta chains drawn from one sample of a study of cytomegalovirus exposure and HLA in healthy donors. Libraries were prepared by immunoSEQ multiplex PCR; TCRdb keeps only in-frame clonotypes and omits some of them. This sample has tens of thousands of clones, with approximately 78% found just once. Sequenced: PBMCs. The receptors stem from a middle-aged man in good health and CMV-seronegative. Each CDR3 is given with its conserved first and last residue. The order of the fields is D gene, CDR3 length, clone size, J gene, V gene, CDR3 DNA, CDR3 protein. D genes are given only for firm matches. A clone size is listed for some rows: how often the clone was seen (once, few, many), or a class if it is expanded.

d_gene: -; len: 16; abundance: once; j_gene: TRBJ2-1; v_gene: TRBV5-4; CDR3nt: TGTGCCAGCAGCTTGGCGTCAGGGGAACGGGTCAATGAGCAGTTCTTC; CDR3aa: CASSLASGERVNEQFF
d_gene: -; len: 13; abundance: -; j_gene: TRBJ2-4; v_gene: TRBV7-2; CDR3nt: TGTGCCAGCAGCTTAGCGCCCGTAACTGGAGGGTACTTC; CDR3aa: CASSLAPVTGGYF
d_gene: TRBD2; len: 15; abundance: -; j_gene: TRBJ2-2; v_gene: TRBV5-1; CDR3nt: TGCGCCAGTACTAGCGGGGGGCCGCCCACCGGGGAGCTGTTTTTT; CDR3aa: CASTSGGPPTGELFF
d_gene: TRBD2; len: 12; abundance: -; j_gene: TRBJ2-1; v_gene: TRBV28; CDR3nt: TGTGCCAGCTGTGGCGGGAGCAATGAGCAGTTCTTC; CDR3aa: CASCGGSNEQFF
d_gene: -; len: 16; abundance: few; j_gene: TRBJ2-5; v_gene: TRBV28; CDR3nt: TGTGCCAGCAGCTCCCCTCGTAGACATTCGAAAGAGACCCAGTACTTC; CDR3aa: CASSSPRRHSKETQYF
d_gene: TRBD1; len: 17; abundance: once; j_gene: TRBJ1-6; v_gene: TRBV28; CDR3nt: TGTGCCAGCAGTTTAGATAGGCGGACAGGGGATAATTCACCCCTCCACTTT; CDR3aa: CASSLDRRTGDNSPLHF
d_gene: TRBD1; len: 17; abundance: -; j_gene: TRBJ2-7; v_gene: TRBV5-4; CDR3nt: TGTGCCAGCAGCTTACCGACGCGGGGACAGGGGTCCTACGAGCAGTACTTC; CDR3aa: CASSLPTRGQGSYEQYF
d_gene: TRBD1; len: 16; abundance: -; j_gene: TRBJ2-5; v_gene: TRBV7-3; CDR3nt: TGTGCCAGCAGCTCAACTGGGACAGGGGGCCAAGAGACCCAGTACTTC; CDR3aa: CASSSTGTGGQETQYF
d_gene: TRBD1; len: 14; abundance: -; j_gene: TRBJ2-7; v_gene: TRBV6-6; CDR3nt: TGTGCCAGCAGTGGAAGGGACAGGGCCTACGAGCAGTACTTC; CDR3aa: CASSGRDRAYEQYF
d_gene: TRBD2; len: 14; abundance: -; j_gene: TRBJ2-7; v_gene: TRBV6-6; CDR3nt: TGTGCCAGCAGTAGGGGACTAGCAGAATACGAGCAGTACTTC; CDR3aa: CASSRGLAEYEQYF
d_gene: TRBD2; len: 15; abundance: few; j_gene: TRBJ2-2; v_gene: TRBV27; CDR3nt: TGTGCCAGCAAGGTAGCGGGAGGGGGTGCCGGGGAGCTGTTTTTT; CDR3aa: CASKVAGGGAGELFF
d_gene: TRBD1; len: 16; abundance: -; j_gene: TRBJ2-6; v_gene: TRBV6-6; CDR3nt: TGTGCCAGCAGCTCGACAGGGAGCTCTGGGGCCAACGTCCTGACTTTC; CDR3aa: CASSSTGSSGANVLTF
d_gene: TRBD1; len: 14; abundance: -; j_gene: TRBJ2-3; v_gene: TRBV18; CDR3nt: TGTGCCAGCACGGGACAGGGGGAAACAGATACGCAGTATTTT; CDR3aa: CASTGQGETDTQYF
d_gene: TRBD1; len: 16; abundance: -; j_gene: TRBJ2-7; v_gene: TRBV7-2; CDR3nt: TGTGCCAGCAGCTTAGCGAGCGGGACAGGGGTCTACGAGCAGTACTTC; CDR3aa: CASSLASGTGVYEQYF
d_gene: -; len: 14; abundance: -; j_gene: TRBJ2-1; v_gene: TRBV29-1; CDR3nt: TGCAGCGTTGAAGAAGCGACAGCTAGGGATGAGCAGTTCTTC; CDR3aa: CSVEEATARDEQFF
d_gene: -; len: 13; abundance: -; j_gene: TRBJ1-1; v_gene: TRBV19; CDR3nt: TGTGCCAGTAGTAGGGCAAGGAACACTGAAGCTTTCTTT; CDR3aa: CASSRARNTEAFF
d_gene: -; len: 12; abundance: once; j_gene: TRBJ1-1; v_gene: TRBV9; CDR3nt: TGTGCCAGCAGCGTAGACGGGGCTGAAGCTTTCTTT; CDR3aa: CASSVDGAEAFF
d_gene: TRBD1; len: 15; abundance: -; j_gene: TRBJ2-3; v_gene: TRBV28; CDR3nt: TGTGCCAGCAGTCATGGGACAGGGCACACAGATACGCAGTATTTT; CDR3aa: CASSHGTGHTDTQYF
d_gene: -; len: 13; abundance: few; j_gene: TRBJ1-1; v_gene: TRBV10-1; CDR3nt: TGCGCCAGCAGTGCAACGGGAAACACTGAAGCTTTCTTT; CDR3aa: CASSATGNTEAFF
d_gene: TRBD1; len: 15; abundance: -; j_gene: TRBJ1-2; v_gene: TRBV28; CDR3nt: TGTGCCAGCAGTTTCTCAGGGGGCGCAGACTATGGCTACACCTTC; CDR3aa: CASSFSGGADYGYTF
d_gene: -; len: 15; abundance: -; j_gene: TRBJ1-6; v_gene: TRBV11-2; CDR3nt: TGTGCCAGCAGCCCCTACGGAGGGCCTAATTCACCCCTCCACTTT; CDR3aa: CASSPYGGPNSPLHF
d_gene: TRBD1; len: 19; abundance: -; j_gene: TRBJ2-1; v_gene: TRBV19; CDR3nt: TGTGCCAGTACCCCGTCTTCGATGTCGAACAGGGGAACCTACAATGAGCAGTTCTTC; CDR3aa: CASTPSSMSNRGTYNEQFF
d_gene: TRBD1; len: 15; abundance: -; j_gene: TRBJ1-1; v_gene: TRBV7-9; CDR3nt: TGTTCCAGCAGCTCAGGTAGGACAGGGGCCACTGAAGCTTTCTTT; CDR3aa: CSSSSGRTGATEAFF
d_gene: -; len: 17; abundance: -; j_gene: TRBJ2-2; v_gene: TRBV7-2; CDR3nt: TGTGCCAGCAGCTTAAGGGGCGGGGAAGTCAACACCGGGGAGCTGTTTTTT; CDR3aa: CASSLRGGEVNTGELFF
d_gene: -; len: 13; abundance: -; j_gene: TRBJ1-1; v_gene: TRBV11-3; CDR3nt: TGTGCCAGCAGCTCAGACAGGAACACTGAAGCTTTCTTT; CDR3aa: CASSSDRNTEAFF
d_gene: -; len: 13; abundance: few; j_gene: TRBJ2-7; v_gene: TRBV6-6; CDR3nt: TGTGCCAGCAGCCTAAGGGGTGGCCACGAGCAGTACTTC; CDR3aa: CASSLRGGHEQYF
d_gene: -; len: 15; abundance: -; j_gene: TRBJ2-6; v_gene: TRBV6-4; CDR3nt: TGTGCCAGCAGCCTCGGGGGACTTGGGGCCAACGTCCTGACTTTC; CDR3aa: CASSLGGLGANVLTF